A single sample gave rise to the 15 T cell receptor beta chains below, sequenced in a study of human T cells and chemical hapten exposure. TCRdb reprocessed the RACE reads with MiXCR, giving one entry per CDR3 protein. The profile shows 65,000 to 90,000 distinct CDR3 sequences, about 6.3% of them singletons. Documented time point: patch test 2, 6 weeks after DPC sensitization. The sample's treatment: therapeutic diphenylcyclopropenone sensitization with weekly scalp DPC. This specimen consisted of whole blood, obtained in connection with sensitization to the hapten diphenylcyclopropenone (DPC). These receptors were taken from a woman aged 25 to 39 with alopecia areata. Some clones in this sample may be carry-over from other donors' samples.

This clonotype occurred many times. The J gene is TRBJ1-5, the V gene TRBV20-1, with a possible D match to TRBD1 (6 bases). Trimming left V 6 bases short and J 5 bases short, with 14 bases between. CDR1 and CDR2 (germline): DFQATT, SNEGSKA (reference sequence). The CDR3 length is 13 residues. The CDR3 region has the DNA TGCAGTGCGAAAGGACAGCCAGATCAGCCCCAGCATTTT. Translating it yields CSAKGQPDQPQHF.

This clonotype was detected ten times or more. The chain has TRBV7-9 and TRBJ2-5; tentatively, D is TRBD2 (6 bases). Germline V gives CDR1 SEHNR, CDR2 FQNEAQ (reference sequence). Trimming removed 10 bases at V and 6 bases at J, with 18 bases between. The CDR3 covers 13 residues. CDR3 protein: CAIPRGLGKTQYF. In nucleotides, the CDR3 is TGTGCCATACCTCGGGGACTGGGGAAGACCCAGTACTTC.

This clonotype was seen a handful of times. The genes are TRBV6-6 and TRBJ1-1, with D perhaps TRBD1 (5 bases). Per the germline V gene, CDR1 is MNHNY and CDR2 is SVGAGI (reference sequence). V was clipped by 4 bases and J by 1 base, with 13 bases between them. CDR3 length equals 15 residues. CDR3 coding DNA: TGTGCCAGCAGTTCCGAAACTAGGGGGAACACTGAAGCTTTCTTT. This encodes CASSSETRGNTEAFF.

The V and J genes are TRBV29-1 and TRBJ1-1, with a possible D match to TRBD1 (6 bases). The germline CDR1 and CDR2 sequences are SQVTM and ANQGSEA. The germline V and J ends were trimmed by 2 bases and 4 bases, with 11 bases remaining between them. This CDR3 comprises 13 residues. The CDR3 loop reads CSVETRGRTEAFF. The CDR3 DNA follows: TGCAGCGTTGAAACCAGGGGCCGCACTGAAGCTTTCTTT.

This clonotype was found many times. The chain has TRBV20-1 and TRBJ2-3, with TRBD1 matching 8 bases. Trimming removed 0 bases from V and 2 bases from J; junction bases left unmatched: 13. The germline V gene has CDR1 DFQATT and CDR2 SNEGSKA (reference sequence). The CDR3 totals 18 residues. In nucleotides, the CDR3 is TGCAGTGCTAGAGATGTCAGGGGTGGACAGGGCCCCACAGATACGCAGTATTTT. Translating it yields CSARDVRGGQGPTDTQYF.

The CDR3 DNA follows: TGTGCCAGCAGCTCTATCGGACAGCCCGATTATATATACACAGATACGCAGTATTTT. Encoded protein: CASSSIGQPDYIYTDTQYF. The chain joins TRBV5-6 to TRBJ2-3; weak D call: TRBD1 (6 bases). The V end was cut by 3 bases, the J end by 2 bases, with 25 bases between. The CDR3 covers 19 residues. Per germline, CDR1 SGHDT and CDR2 YYEEEE.

The chain uses TRBV2 and TRBJ1-5, with unresolved D. Germline V gene lookup returns CDR1 SNHLY and CDR2 FYNNEI. Trimming removed 2 bases at V and 0 bases at J, with 11 bases between. This CDR3 comprises 16 residues. Written as DNA, the CDR3 is TGTGCCAGCAGTGAAAGGCCACCGAATAGCAATCAGCCCCAGCATTTT. Residues: CASSERPPNSNQPQHF.

The chain recombines TRBV19 with TRBJ1-1, with a possible D match to TRBD1 (5 bases). This CDR3 has 17 residues. Germline CDR1 LNHDA, CDR2 SQIVND (reference sequence). The germline V and J ends were trimmed by 3 bases and 0 bases, with 17 bases remaining between them. The CDR3 coding sequence is TGTGCCAGTAGTATCACCGGGTCAGGGTTAATGAACACTGAAGCTTTCTTT. Translation gives CASSITGSGLMNTEAFF. Full variable domain (missing parts from reference TRBV19 and TRBJ1-1): DGGITQSPKYLFRKEGQNVTLSCEQNLNHDAMYWYRQDPGQGLRLIYYSQIVNDFQKGDIAEGYSVSREKKESFPLTVTSAQKNPTAFYLCASSITGSGLMNTEAFFGQGTRLTVV.

This clonotype appeared many times. The genes are TRBV27 and TRBJ1-1, with D unresolved. The V gene's germline CDR1 is MNHEY and CDR2 SMNVEV (reference sequence). This CDR3 has 13 residues. Between the trimmed V and J ends, which lost 8 bases and 1 base, there was a span of 11 bases. The CDR3: CASSRLGNTEAFF. The CDR3 nucleotides read TGTGCCAGCTCGAGGTTGGGGAACACTGAAGCTTTCTTT.

This clonotype came up a few times. The chain couples TRBV13 to TRBJ1-1; maybe TRBD1 (5 bases). The V and J ends lost 2 bases and 0 bases respectively, with 10 bases between them. The CDR3 is made up of 15 amino acids. Germline V gene data show CDR1 as PRHDT and CDR2 as FYEKMQ (reference sequence). The CDR3 spells CASSLPPTVNTEAFF. As DNA, the CDR3 is TGTGCCAGCAGCTTACCCCCGACAGTGAACACTGAAGCTTTCTTT.

This clonotype has at least ten counts. This chain joins TRBV19 and TRBJ1-5; D gene uncertain. The CDR3 covers 12 residues. Trimming stripped 6 bases from V and 2 bases from J, with 5 bases between. Germline V gives CDR1 LNHDA, CDR2 SQIVND (reference sequence). This chain's CDR3 is CASRTGNQPQHF. CDR3 nucleotides: TGTGCCAGTAGAACAGGCAATCAGCCCCAGCATTTT.

This clonotype was seen at least ten times. This chain connects TRBV21-1 to TRBJ1-1; the table's D gene call, TRBD1, was not cross checked with the DNA. TRBV21-1 is noted as a pseudogene. This CDR3 spans 15 amino acids. The CDR3 here is CASSKVAHLRGKAFF. CDR3 nucleotides: TGTGCCAGCAGCAAAGTCGCTCATTTGAGGGGGAAAGCTTTCTTT.

This clonotype appeared many times. The V gene is TRBV20-1, the J gene TRBJ1-3; D is uncertain. The CDR3 spans 13 residues. Trimming took off 2 bases at V and 4 bases at J, with 9 bases between the two ends. Germline V gives CDR1 DFQATT, CDR2 SNEGSKA (reference sequence). CDR3 in amino acids: CSARPITGNTIYF. In nucleotides, the CDR3 is TGCAGTGCTAGACCCATAACCGGAAACACCATATATTTT.

In its sample, this clonotype was seen a few times. J is TRBJ1-2 and V is TRBV29-1; D unclear. V was cut by 7 bases and J by 0 bases, with 6 bases left in between. CDR1 SQVTM and CDR2 ANQGSEA come from the germline V gene. This CDR3 has 11 amino acids. The CDR3 DNA reads as TGCAGCGGAGGGACTAACTATGGCTACACCTTC. This translates into CSGGTNYGYTF.

This clonotype was observed at least ten times. The rearrangement joins TRBV2 to TRBJ2-7, with 7 bases that match TRBD2. The CDR3 has 13 amino acids. The trim removed 7 bases at V and 4 bases at J, leaving 7 bases unmatched. Germline lookup yields CDR1 SNHLY and CDR2 FYNNEI. As DNA, the CDR3 is TGTGCCAGCAAGGTCGAGCGGGGTTACGAGCAGTACTTC. Translation: CASKVERGYEQYF.